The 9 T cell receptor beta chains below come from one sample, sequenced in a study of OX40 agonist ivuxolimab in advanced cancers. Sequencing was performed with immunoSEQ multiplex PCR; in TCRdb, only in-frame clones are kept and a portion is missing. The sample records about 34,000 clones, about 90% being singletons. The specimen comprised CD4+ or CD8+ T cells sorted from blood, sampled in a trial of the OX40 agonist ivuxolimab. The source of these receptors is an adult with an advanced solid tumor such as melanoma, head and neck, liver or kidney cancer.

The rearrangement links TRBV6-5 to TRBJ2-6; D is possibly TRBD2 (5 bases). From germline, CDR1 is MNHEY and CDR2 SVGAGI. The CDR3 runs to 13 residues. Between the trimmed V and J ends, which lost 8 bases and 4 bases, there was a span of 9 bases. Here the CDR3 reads CASGGLGANVLTF. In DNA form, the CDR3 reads TGTGCCAGCGGCGGGCTCGGGGCCAACGTCCTGACTTTC.

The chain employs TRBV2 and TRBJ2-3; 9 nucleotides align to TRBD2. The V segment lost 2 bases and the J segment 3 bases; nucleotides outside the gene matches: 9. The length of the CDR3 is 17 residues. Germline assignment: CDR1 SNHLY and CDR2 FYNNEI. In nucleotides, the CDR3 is TGTGCCAGCAGTGAAAAGAGGGCGGGGGGGCCGACAGATACGCAGTATTTT. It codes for CASSEKRAGGPTDTQYF.

The CDR3 here is CASRRQVPYEQYF. DNA for the CDR3: TGTGCCAGCAGGAGACAGGTTCCCTACGAGCAGTACTTC. The chain couples TRBV6-6 to TRBJ2-7; D possibly corresponds to TRBD1 (6 bases). Per germline, CDR1 MNHNY and CDR2 SVGAGI (reference sequence). This CDR3 is 13 amino acids long. Trimming removed 6 bases at V and 2 bases at J, with 11 bases between.

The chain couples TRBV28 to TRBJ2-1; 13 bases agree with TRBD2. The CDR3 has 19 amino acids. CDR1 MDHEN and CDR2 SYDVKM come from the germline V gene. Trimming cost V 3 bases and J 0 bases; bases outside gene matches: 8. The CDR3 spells CASSFPLLAGGHSYNEQFF. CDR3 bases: TGTGCCAGCAGTTTCCCGTTACTAGCGGGAGGGCACTCCTACAATGAGCAGTTCTTC.

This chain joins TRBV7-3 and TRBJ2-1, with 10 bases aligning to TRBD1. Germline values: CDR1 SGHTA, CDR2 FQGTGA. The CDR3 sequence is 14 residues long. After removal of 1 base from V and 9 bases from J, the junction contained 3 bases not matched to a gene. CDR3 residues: CASSLRQGAGEQFF. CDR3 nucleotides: TGTGCCAGCAGCTTAAGACAGGGGGCGGGTGAGCAGTTCTTC.

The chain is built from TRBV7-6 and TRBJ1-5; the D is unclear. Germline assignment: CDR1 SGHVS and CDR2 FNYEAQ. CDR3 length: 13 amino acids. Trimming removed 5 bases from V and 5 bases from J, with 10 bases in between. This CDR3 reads CASSPGKHQPQHF. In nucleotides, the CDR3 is TGTGCCAGCAGCCCTGGCAAGCATCAGCCCCAGCATTTT.

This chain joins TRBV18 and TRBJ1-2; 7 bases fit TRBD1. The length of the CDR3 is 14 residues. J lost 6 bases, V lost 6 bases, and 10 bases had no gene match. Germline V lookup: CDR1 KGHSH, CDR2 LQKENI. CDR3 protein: CASSPLKGADGYTF. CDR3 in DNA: TGTGCCAGCTCCCCCCTGAAGGGGGCGGATGGCTACACCTTC.

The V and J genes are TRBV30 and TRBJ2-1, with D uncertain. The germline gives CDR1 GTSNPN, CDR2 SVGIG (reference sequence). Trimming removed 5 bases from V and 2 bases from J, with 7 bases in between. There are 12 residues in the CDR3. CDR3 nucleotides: TGTGCCTGGGGTACGGCCTACAATGAGCAGTTCTTC. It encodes CAWGTAYNEQFF.

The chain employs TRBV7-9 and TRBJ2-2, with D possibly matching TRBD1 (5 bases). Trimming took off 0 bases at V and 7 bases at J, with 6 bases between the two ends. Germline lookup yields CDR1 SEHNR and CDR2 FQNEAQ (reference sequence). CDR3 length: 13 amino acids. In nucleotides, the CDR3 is TGTGCCAGCAGCTTAGCAGGGGACGGGGAGCTGTTTTTT. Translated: CASSLAGDGELFF.